One sample yielded the 23 T cell receptor beta chains listed below, sequenced in a study of T cells in women clearing cervical HPV infection. Some clones are missing from TCRdb's copy, which holds only in-frame ones; the method was immunoSEQ multiplex PCR. The sample yields under 40,000 clones, of which the top ten take up less than 8%. Sequenced input: blood buffy coat. The receptors derive from a woman between 18 and 69 years old with a cervical HPV16 infection that either progressed to CIN3+ or cleared (not recorded which).

A word on this clone: The CDR3 extends 3 residues past the end of the read, so its final part is completed from the germline J gene. J is TRBJ1-3 and V is TRBV7-3, with 9 positions matching TRBD1. The CDR3 spans 16 residues. Germline lookup yields CDR1 SGHTA and CDR2 FQGTGA. V lost 5 bases to trimming and J lost 3 bases; unmatched junction nucleotides: 8. The sequenced part of the CDR3 DNA is TGTGCCAGCAGCCCGGGACAGGGAAGAGGTGGAAACACC. The encoded protein is CASSPGQGRGGNT. The CDR3 reads in full as CASSPGQGRGGNTIYF.

Turning to this clone: The CDR3 is cut off 3 residues early in the read; its end comes from the germline J gene. The V call is TRBV4-2, the J call TRBJ1-6; D is unclear. Germline lookup yields CDR1 LGHNA and CDR2 YNFKEQ. The CDR3 spans 13 residues. V dropped 4 bases and J dropped 7 bases, with 8 bases sitting between them. The CDR3: CASSPVENSPLHF. CDR3 DNA, as far as it was read: TGTGCCAGCAGCCCGGTTGAAAATTCACCC.

In the case of this clone: The read terminates 3 residues before the CDR3 end, so the remaining end is supplied by the germline J gene. The chain recombines TRBV19 with TRBJ2-2; 7 bases are shared with TRBD2. The V gene end was trimmed by 6 bases and the J gene end by 3 bases; junction bases not matched to a gene: 4. This CDR3 has 14 residues. Germline CDR1 reads LNHDA; CDR2 reads SQIVND (reference sequence). The CDR3 DNA, read in part, is TGTGCCAGTAGCTCTAGCGGATACACCGGGGAG. Its translation: CASSSSGYTGE. The CDR3, in full, reads CASSSSGYTGELFF.

Notes on this clone: The read comes to an end 3 residues before the CDR3 does, leaving the germline J gene to fill in the end. V gene TRBV7-2 combines with J gene TRBJ2-3; the D is unclear. Per germline, CDR1 SGHTA and CDR2 FQGNSA. V lost 5 bases and J lost 0, with 9 bases in between. The CDR3 runs to 14 residues. The CDR3 here is CASSPGSSTDTQYF. The part of the CDR3 DNA that was read is TGTGCCAGCAGCCCGGGTTCTAGCACAGATACG.

For this clone: The CDR3 end is not reached by the read, which stops 3 residues before it; the germline J gene fills it in. Other DNA sequences in this sample translate to the same CDR3. The chain couples TRBV2 to TRBJ1-1, with 9 bases aligning to TRBD1. Germline values: CDR1 SNHLY, CDR2 FYNNEI. This CDR3 has 14 residues. Germline trimming cut 6 bases from V and 1 base from J; bases unmatched to any gene: 3. The CDR3 loop reads CASSKDRGNTEAFF. The covered CDR3 bases are TGTGCCAGCAGCAAGGACAGGGGGAACACTGAA.

As to this clone: The read stops 3 residues short of the end of the CDR3; the missing end is completed from the germline J gene. The chain is built from TRBV6-2 or TRBV6-3 and TRBJ2-7; D is perhaps TRBD1 or TRBD2 (5 bases each). This CDR3 spans 13 amino acids. V lost 10 bases, J lost 6 bases, and 19 bases lay in between. CDR1 is MNHEY and CDR2 is SVGEGT in the germline V gene. CDR3 region: CATRTSSEGEQYF. The sequenced part of the CDR3 DNA is TGTGCCACCCGGACATCCTCAGAGGGCGAG.

This clone shows up as medium-sized by frequency. The sequenced fragment ends 3 residues before the CDR3 boundary, so the rest is inferred from the germline J gene. V is TRBV20-1 and J is TRBJ2-3; D perhaps matches TRBD2 (7 bases). V lost 5 bases and J lost 0, with 15 bases in between. The CDR3 has 15 residues. CDR1 and CDR2 (germline): DFQATT, SNEGSKA (reference sequence). The DNA read from the CDR3 is TGCAGTGCTTTCCGGGGGGCCGCTAGCACAGATACG. Translating gives CSAFRGAASTDT. The full CDR3 sequence reads CSAFRGAASTDTQYF.

Worth noting for this clone: The read terminates 3 residues ahead of where the CDR3 ends, so the germline J gene completes it. The V and J genes are TRBV2 and TRBJ1-2; no firm D call. Germline CDR1 and CDR2: SNHLY and FYNNEI. V shed 5 bases and J shed 7 bases, with 8 bases lying between them. This CDR3 region has 11 residues. The CDR3 loop is CASSSEGGYTF. CDR3 bases read: TGTGCCAGCAGTTCGGAGGGTGGC.

The CDR3 spells CASSPTHTNPTLHF. The covered CDR3 bases are TGTGCCAGCAGCCCGACACATACCAACCCCACC. The rearrangement links TRBV7-2 to TRBJ1-6, with D uncertain. The DNA ends 3 residues before the CDR3 does, and the rest of the CDR3 is filled in from the germline J gene. Germline loops: CDR1 SGHTA, CDR2 FQGNSA. This CDR3 is built from 14 residues.

About this clone: Read sequence stops 3 residues before the CDR3 end, and the germline J gene provides the missing end. This chain joins TRBV5-6 and TRBJ2-3; 8 bases are shared with TRBD2. Unmatched junction bases numbered 5, after V lost 3 bases and J lost 5 bases. Germline CDR1 SGHDT, CDR2 YYEEEE. This CDR3 contains 14 residues. This chain's CDR3 is CASSWSGGVDTQYF. The CDR3 bases that were read are TGTGCCAGCAGCTGGAGCGGGGGAGTAGATACG.

Concerning this clone: The observed sequence ends 3 residues before the CDR3 terminus, with the missing tail filled in from the germline J gene. This sequence joins TRBV6-2 or TRBV6-3 and TRBJ2-1; 7 positions agree with TRBD2. Germline CDR1 MNHEY, CDR2 SVGEGT. V lost 6 bases and J lost 7; bases outside the gene matches: 9. There are 14 residues in the CDR3. The CDR3 DNA, read in part, is TGTGCCAGCAGACGGGACTACCCATGGAATGAG. This encodes CASRRDYPWNE. In full, the CDR3 reads CASRRDYPWNEQFF.

In the case of this clone: A junction boundary mismatches the germline segment, possibly from a read error. The read ends 3 residues early relative to the CDR3; the germline J gene fills the gap. The chain recombines TRBV7-9 with TRBJ2-3; TRBD1 might be the D (5 bases). CDR1 is SEHNR and CDR2 is FQNEAQ in the germline V gene (reference sequence). This CDR3 comprises 11 residues. CDR3 DNA, as far as it was read: TGTGCCAATGACAGAGCAGAGACG. This encodes CANDRAET. In full, the CDR3 reads CANDRAETQYF.

The sequenced part of the CDR3 DNA is TGTGCCAGCAGCGCAATGGGGGCATCCAATGAG. As protein: CASSAMGASNE. The complete CDR3 reads CASSAMGASNEQFF. This sequence joins TRBV13 and TRBJ2-1; D is perhaps TRBD1 (6 bases). Read coverage stops 3 residues before the CDR3 terminus; the germline J gene supplies the remainder. This CDR3 is 14 amino acids long. The V end was cut by 5 bases, the J end by 6 bases, with 14 bases between. CDR1 is PRHDT and CDR2 is FYEKMQ in the germline V gene (reference sequence).

CDR3 sequence reads: CSASLTGNTGELFF. CDR3 bases read: TGCAGTGCTAGTCTGACAGGGAACACCGGGGAG. This sequence joins TRBV20-1 and TRBJ2-2, with a weak D call TRBD1 (6 bases). The read ends 3 residues shy of where the CDR3 ends; the end is completed using the germline J gene. V lost 3 bases, J lost 1 base, and 9 bases lay in between. The CDR3 is 14 amino acids. In germline, CDR1 is DFQATT, CDR2 SNEGSKA (reference sequence).

Of note for this clone: The sequenced fragment ends 3 residues before the CDR3 boundary, so the rest is inferred from the germline J gene. This sequence joins TRBV5-3 and TRBJ2-1, with 13 bases lining up with TRBD2. TRBV5-3 is an open reading frame whose function is uncertain. V lost 2 bases and J lost 1; bases outside the gene matches: 6. The CDR3 sequence is 18 residues long. Partial CDR3 DNA: TGTGCCAGAAGCTTAAGGACTAGCGGGAGAGAATCCTACAATGAG. This codes for CARSLRTSGRESYNE. The whole CDR3 region reads CARSLRTSGRESYNEQFF.

About this clone itself: The CDR3 end falls 3 residues outside the read, so it is completed with the germline J gene. The chain uses TRBV20-1 and TRBJ2-3, with 7 bases identical to TRBD2. Looked up from germline, CDR1 is DFQATT and CDR2 is SNEGSKA (reference sequence). The CDR3 has 14 residues. V shed 5 bases, J shed 3 bases, and the junction held 8 bases outside the gene matches. CDR3 DNA (partial): TGCAGTGCTCTTGTTGGACTAGAAACAGATACG. It yields the protein CSALVGLETDT. In full, the CDR3 is CSALVGLETDTQYF.

Comment on this clone: The observed sequence ends 3 residues before the CDR3 terminus, with the missing tail filled in from the germline J gene. This chain uses TRBV7-9 with TRBJ1-1, with a possible D match to TRBD1 (6 bases). Trimming pared 1 base from V and 1 base from J, leaving 7 bases between. The CDR3 is 14 residues long. Germline assignment: CDR1 SEHNR and CDR2 FQNEAQ (reference sequence). CDR3 in amino acids: CASSLGTANTEAFF. The sequenced CDR3 bases are TGTGCCAGCAGCTTAGGGACAGCGAACACTGAA.

With respect to this clone: The read comes to an end 3 residues before the CDR3 does, leaving the germline J gene to fill in the end. This chain uses TRBV2 with TRBJ1-2; D possibly corresponds to TRBD1 (6 bases). The CDR3 extends over 16 amino acids. Per the germline V gene, CDR1 is SNHLY and CDR2 is FYNNEI. The covered CDR3 bases are TGTGCCAGCAGTGAAAGGCAGGGGAGAGGAGTCAATGAC. As protein: CASSERQGRGVND. Given in full, the CDR3 is CASSERQGRGVNDYTF.

As concerns this clone: The read terminates 3 residues before the CDR3 end, so the remaining end is supplied by the germline J gene. The V gene is TRBV19, the J gene TRBJ2-2, with D possibly being TRBD1 (6 bases). This CDR3 has 13 amino acids. Per germline, CDR1 LNHDA and CDR2 SQIVND (reference sequence). The germline V and J ends were trimmed by 7 bases and 2 bases, with 8 bases remaining between them. The CDR3 bases that were read are TGTGCCAGTACACAGGGAAACACCGGGGAG. It specifies CASTQGNTGE. The CDR3 in its entirety is CASTQGNTGELFF. The full variable domain, its missing parts supplied by reference TRBV19 and TRBJ2-2, is DGGITQSPKYLFRKEGQNVTLSCEQNLNHDAMYWYRQDPGQGLRLIYYSQIVNDFQKGDIAEGYSVSREKKESFPLTVTSAQKNPTAFYLCASTQGNTGELFFGEGSRLTVL.

About this clone: The read stops 3 residues short of the end of the CDR3; the missing end is completed from the germline J gene. J is TRBJ2-1 and V is TRBV5-6; 10 bases fit TRBD2. Germline CDR1 and CDR2: SGHDT and YYEEEE. The V gene end was trimmed by 4 bases and the J gene end by 6 bases; junction bases not matched to a gene: 4. The length of the CDR3 is 14 residues. CDR3 DNA, as far as it was read: TGTGCCAGCAGCCTCCTAGCGGGAGCCAATGAG. It codes for CASSLLAGANE. The full-length CDR3 reads as CASSLLAGANEQFF.

Comments on this clone: Sequencing ends 3 residues short of the CDR3 end; the germline J gene provides the rest. J is TRBJ2-7 and V is TRBV28; the D gene is possibly TRBD2 (6 bases). The V and J ends lost 10 bases and 2 bases respectively, with 18 bases between them. The germline V gene has CDR1 MDHEN and CDR2 SYDVKM. The CDR3 contains 14 residues. The CDR3 here is CATSLLAGTYEQYF. CDR3 DNA, as far as it was read: TGTGCCACCTCCCTCCTGGCGGGGACCTACGAG.

Here the CDR3 reads CASSPFVDRGSEQYF. CDR3 DNA (partial): TGTGCCAGCTCACCCTTCGTGGACAGGGGATCCGAG. V gene TRBV18 combines with J gene TRBJ2-7; 9 bases match TRBD1. The read halts 3 residues ahead of the CDR3 end, with the missing end drawn from the germline J gene. The CDR3 contains 15 residues. V lost 3 bases and J lost 6; bases outside the gene matches: 9. Looked up from germline, CDR1 is KGHSH and CDR2 is LQKENI.

In the case of this clone: The CDR3 is cut off 3 residues early in the read; its end comes from the germline J gene. This sequence joins TRBV11-2 and TRBJ2-7; TRBD2 aligns across 9 bases. The CDR3 loop spans 15 amino acids. From germline, CDR1 is SGHAT and CDR2 FQNNGV. The V segment lost 5 bases and the J segment 6 bases; nucleotides outside the gene matches: 11. CDR3 DNA (partial): TGTGCCAGCAGCCCATCGGGCGGGAGGGCTATCGAG. Translating gives CASSPSGGRAIE. The complete CDR3 protein is CASSPSGGRAIEQYF.